The rows below give T cell receptor beta chains drawn from one sample of a study of T-cell memory formation after mild COVID-19. TCRdb independently ran MiXCR on the 5' RACE reads; one entry per CDR3 protein. This sample yields fewer than 650,000 distinct CDR3 sequences, of which roughly 17% are seen a single time; roughly 8.2% belongs to the top ten. Source material: PBMCs or a T cell subset sorted from them (not recorded which). The receptors here all came from an adult woman who had mild COVID-19 (a few samples of this study predate the infection). Cell type and time point are not known. Each CDR3 is given with its conserved first and last residue. D genes are given only for firm matches. A clone size is listed for some rows: how often the clone was seen (once, few, many), or a class if it is expanded.

j_gene	abundance	v_gene	d_gene	CDR3nt	CDR3aa
TRBJ2-7	NA	TRBV7-3	TRBD1	TGTGCCAGCAGCCCAGTAGCCACCGGGACAGGGGGCTACGAGCAGTACTTC	CASSPVATGTGGYEQYF
TRBJ2-1	NA	TRBV7-9	TRBD1	TGTGCCAGCAGCTTAGCGCAGGACGGGACAGCATCCCTTGAGCAGTTCTTC	CASSLAQDGTASLEQFF
TRBJ1-2	NA	TRBV7-9	NA	TGTGCCAGCACCAAAAACTATGGCTACACCTTC	CASTKNYGYTF
TRBJ2-6	NA	TRBV5-1	NA	TGCGCCAGCTCGCAAACGCAGGGCGGCGGGGCCAACGTCCTGACTTTC	CASSQTQGGGANVLTF
TRBJ1-1	NA	TRBV12-3/TRBV12-4	NA	TGTGCCAGCAAACAACAGGCGAACACTGAAGCTTTCTTT	CASKQQANTEAFF
TRBJ2-7	NA	TRBV4-2	TRBD2	TGTGCCAGCAGCCAAGCCGGGACTAGCGGATCCTACGAGCAGTACTTC	CASSQAGTSGSYEQYF
TRBJ2-7	many	TRBV3-1	TRBD2	TGTGCCAGCGGCACGTGGTCTAGCGGGTACTACGAGCAGTACTTC	CASGTWSSGYYEQYF
TRBJ2-7	few	TRBV5-6	NA	TGTGCCAGCAGCTTGGCCTCCCACAGCAACTACGAGCAGTACTTC	CASSLASHSNYEQYF
TRBJ2-3	NA	TRBV5-4	TRBD2	TGTGCCAGCAGCTTGGCCGGCGGGGGGCCCACAGATACGCAGTATTTT	CASSLAGGGPTDTQYF
TRBJ2-3	few	TRBV12-3/TRBV12-4	NA	TGTGCCAGCAGTTCCGGGACCCCCCGCACAGATACGCAGTATTTT	CASSSGTPRTDTQYF
TRBJ2-2	few	TRBV10-3	TRBD2	TGTGCCATCAGTGAGCCCTATAGCGGGAGGGCGAACACCGGGGAGCTGTTTTTT	CAISEPYSGRANTGELFF
TRBJ2-1	few	TRBV20-1	NA	TGCAGTGCTCCTATTCGAGCAGACAATGAGCAGTTCTTC	CSAPIRADNEQFF
TRBJ2-1	many	TRBV4-3	TRBD2	TGCGCCAGCAGCCAAGATCCGGTCAGACTAGCGGGATACCCCAGGGAGCAGTTCTTC	CASSQDPVRLAGYPREQFF
TRBJ2-1	few	TRBV4-2	TRBD2	TGTGCCAGCAGCCAAGATCATGCGGGGGGCTACAATGAGCAGTTCTTC	CASSQDHAGGYNEQFF
TRBJ2-3	few	TRBV20-1	NA	TGCAGTGTCGGGACAGCGGGAGCCACAGATACGCAGTATTTT	CSVGTAGATDTQYF
TRBJ1-1	few	TRBV7-3	TRBD1	TGTGCCAGCAGCCCCTCGGACAGGGACGGGAACACTGAAGCTTTCTTT	CASSPSDRDGNTEAFF
TRBJ1-4	few	TRBV12-3/TRBV12-4	TRBD1	TGTGCCAGCAGTTGGGACAGGGAAGGAGAAAAACTGTTTTTT	CASSWDREGEKLFF
TRBJ1-5	few	TRBV5-6	NA	TGTGCCAGCAGCGTCGGACAGCATAGCAATCAGCCCCAGCATTTT	CASSVGQHSNQPQHF
TRBJ2-3	many	TRBV12-3/TRBV12-4	NA	TGTGCCAGCAGCCTCGATGAGAACACAGATACGCAGTATTTT	CASSLDENTDTQYF
TRBJ1-2	NA	TRBV21-1	NA	TGTGCCAGCAGCAAACCGGGACAGGGGGAGAACTATGGCTACACCTTC	CASSKPGQGENYGYTF
TRBJ2-7	many	TRBV29-1	NA	TGCAGCGTTCTCCCTGGACAGCCCCAGCGGTACTTC	CSVLPGQPQRYF
TRBJ2-5	NA	TRBV14	TRBD2	TGTGCCAGCAGCCAAGAAGGGACTAGCGGGTGGTTGACCCAGTACTTC	CASSQEGTSGWLTQYF
TRBJ2-5	NA	TRBV20-1	TRBD2	TGCAGTGCTAGAGCTAGCGGCTCGTACCAAGAGACCCAGTACTTC	CSARASGSYQETQYF
TRBJ2-3	NA	TRBV5-1	NA	TGCGCCAGCAGCTTGGTCTTTCTTCGGGGAAATACAGATACGCAGTATTTT	CASSLVFLRGNTDTQYF
TRBJ1-2	NA	TRBV6-5	NA	TGTGCCAGCAGTTATCAGGCGGGTTCTGTCAACTATGGCTACACCTTC	CASSYQAGSVNYGYTF
TRBJ2-7	NA	TRBV5-1	TRBD2	TGCGCCAGCAGCGAACCCCAACCGGGACTAGCGGAAGAGCAGTACTTC	CASSEPQPGLAEEQYF
TRBJ2-7	few	TRBV5-1	TRBD2	TGCGCCAGCAAGCGGGGGGATGCCAATTTGGAGCAGTACTTC	CASKRGDANLEQYF
TRBJ1-5	few	TRBV3-1	NA	TGTGCCAGCAGCCAACTCGGGGGGGGCAATCAGCCCCAGCATTTT	CASSQLGGGNQPQHF
TRBJ1-5	few	TRBV12-3/TRBV12-4	TRBD1	TGTGCCAGCACTACAGGGGTACAGCCCCAGCATTTT	CASTTGVQPQHF
TRBJ2-1	NA	TRBV11-2	TRBD1	TGTGCCAGCAGCTTCTGGACAGGGGGCTACAATGAGCAGTTCTTC	CASSFWTGGYNEQFF
TRBJ2-1	few	TRBV19	TRBD2	TGTGCCAGTAGTAGAATGGGGGGGAGCTCCTACAATGAGCAGTTCTTC	CASSRMGGSSYNEQFF
TRBJ1-2	few	TRBV6-5	NA	TGTGCCAGCAGGAGAAAACAGGAGTATGGCTACACCTTC	CASRRKQEYGYTF
TRBJ1-1	NA	TRBV4-1	NA	TGCGCCAGCAGCCAGGTACTGACAGGAAACACTGAAGCTTTCTTT	CASSQVLTGNTEAFF
TRBJ1-1	NA	TRBV12-3/TRBV12-4	NA	TGTGCCAGCAGTTTAAGGACAGTGAACACTGAAGCTTTCTTT	CASSLRTVNTEAFF
TRBJ2-3	few	TRBV10-3	NA	TGTGCCATCAGTGACCTCACAGATACGCAGTATTTT	CAISDLTDTQYF
TRBJ1-2	NA	TRBV7-9	NA	TGTGCCAGCAGCTTAGTAGCCGGGCCAGCTAACTATGGCTACACCTTC	CASSLVAGPANYGYTF
TRBJ2-1	NA	TRBV24-1	NA	TGTGCCACCAGTGATCAGGACCTAACCGTCCATGAGCAGTTCTTC	CATSDQDLTVHEQFF
TRBJ2-2	NA	TRBV7-8	TRBD2	TGTGCCAGCAGCCTCAGGCAGCTAGCGGGAGGGTCGAACACCGGGGAGCTGTTTTTT	CASSLRQLAGGSNTGELFF
TRBJ2-1	NA	TRBV5-5	TRBD2	TGTGCCAGCAGCTCGGGACTAGCGGGGAGTGGTGAGCAGTTCTTC	CASSSGLAGSGEQFF
TRBJ2-1	few	TRBV6-5	NA	TGTGCCACCAGTATTGGGGACTCCTACAATGAGCAGTTCTTC	CATSIGDSYNEQFF
TRBJ2-5	NA	TRBV20-1	NA	TGCAGTGCTCTGGACGGGGGTGTATGGACCCAGTACTTC	CSALDGGVWTQYF
TRBJ2-3	many	TRBV7-9	NA	TGTGCCAGCAGGGATGGGATGACAGATACGCAGTATTTT	CASRDGMTDTQYF
TRBJ2-3	once	TRBV12-3/TRBV12-4	NA	TGTGCCAGCACCCCAAGGGGGGAGGGTCAGGACGCAGATACGCAGTATTTT	CASTPRGEGQDADTQYF
TRBJ1-1	NA	TRBV25-1	NA	TGTGCCAGCAGTGAATCGTATAATACATACACTGAAGCTTTCTTT	CASSESYNTYTEAFF
TRBJ2-1	NA	TRBV6-6	NA	TGTGCCAGCAGTTGGGGCAGCCAGGAGCAGTTCTTC	CASSWGSQEQFF
TRBJ2-3	few	TRBV20-1	NA	TGCAGTGCTAGAGTTGGGGCAGATACGCAGTATTTT	CSARVGADTQYF
TRBJ2-1	few	TRBV12-5	TRBD2	TGTGCTAGTGGTTTGGTATGGGGCGGGAGGGCGGATGAGCAGTTCTTC	CASGLVWGGRADEQFF
TRBJ2-1	few	TRBV7-2	NA	TGTGCCAGCAGCTTACGGTATGGGAGCTCCTACAATGAGCAGTTCTTC	CASSLRYGSSYNEQFF
TRBJ2-5	few	TRBV14	NA	TGTGCCAGCAGCCACATGGTGGAGACCCAGTACTTC	CASSHMVETQYF
TRBJ2-3	many	TRBV20-1	TRBD2	TGCAGTGCTCAAGCGGGAAGCACAGATACGCAGTATTTT	CSAQAGSTDTQYF
TRBJ1-1	NA	TRBV7-9	TRBD1	TGTGCCAGCAGCTTGCTTGGACAGGGTGAAGCTTTCTTT	CASSLLGQGEAFF
TRBJ2-3	few	TRBV28	TRBD2	TGTGCCAGCATCTTAGCAGCGGGAGGGTACACAGATACGCAGTATTTT	CASILAAGGYTDTQYF
TRBJ1-1	few	TRBV29-1	NA	TGCAGCGTTGATAAAGGGCAGGATGAAGCTTTCTTT	CSVDKGQDEAFF
TRBJ2-4	few	TRBV20-1	NA	TGCAGTGCTAGAGCCTATCTCGCGGGTTTAGCCAAAAACATTCAGTACTTC	CSARAYLAGLAKNIQYF
TRBJ1-1	few	TRBV5-1	NA	TGCGCCAGCAGCTCCGTCCCCGGCACTGAAGCTTTCTTT	CASSSVPGTEAFF
TRBJ1-2	few	TRBV5-1	NA	TGCGCCAGCAGCTTAGAAGAAGGCGGCTACACCTTC	CASSLEEGGYTF
TRBJ2-1	many	TRBV5-1	TRBD1	TGCGCCAGCAGCCCGGGGACAGGGGGCCGCGGGACCAACAATGAGCAGTTCTTC	CASSPGTGGRGTNNEQFF
TRBJ2-7	NA	TRBV27	NA	TGTGCCAGCAGTTTTTCAGTAACCTACGAGCAGTACTTC	CASSFSVTYEQYF
TRBJ2-1	NA	TRBV5-4	NA	TGTGCCAGCAGCTTAAGAGGGACCCACAATGAGCAGTTCTTC	CASSLRGTHNEQFF